This is a list of T cell receptor beta chains from one sample in a study of monozygotic twins with inflammatory bowel disease. TCRdb reprocessed the 5' RACE reads and stores each CDR3 protein as one record, lacking DNA. The sample data list about 440,000 distinct CDR3 sequences. The sequenced material came from blood. The receptors come from a human donor with ulcerative colitis or Crohn's disease, or a healthy co-twin of an affected twin (not recorded which). Each CDR3 is given with its conserved first and last residue. Fields, in order: V gene, J gene, CDR3 protein.

>TRBV28|TRBJ1-5
CASSPYRSGQGANQPQHF
>TRBV5-1|TRBJ2-1
CASSLNLLRDEQFF
>TRBV20-1|TRBJ2-7
CSAHPGDKEQYF
>TRBV4-1|TRBJ1-2
CASSQTGTAANYGYTF
>TRBV13|TRBJ1-1
CASSLEGYGAFF
>TRBV5-6|TRBJ2-6
CASRSRQGHPLSGANVLTF
>TRBV2|TRBJ2-2
CASSERDSSTGELFF
>TRBV7-9|TRBJ2-2
CASSLPTGGIVTGELFF
>TRBV15|TRBJ1-2
CATSRGEKRYTF
>TRBV12-3/TRBV12-4|TRBJ2-5
CASSFLIETQYF
>TRBV5-1|TRBJ2-7
CASSLMDSVEGIF
>TRBV9|TRBJ2-1
CASSATSGNYNEQFF
>TRBV6-6|TRBJ2-1
CASSYSVDEQFF
>TRBV6-1|TRBJ1-1
CASSTRDRGQTEAFF
>TRBV7-2|TRBJ2-1
CASSPHAASYNEQFF
>TRBV7-2|TRBJ2-1
CASSPIAGQPTSNYNEQFF
>TRBV5-1|TRBJ1-2
CASSPRGLDYGYTF
>TRBV5-1|TRBJ1-3
CATRWEGSGNTIYF
>TRBV19|TRBJ2-7
CASSPGAGAAYEQYF
>TRBV29-1|TRBJ2-3
CSVVGGTRGTDTQYF
>TRBV5-1|TRBJ2-5
CASSFYGVQETQYF
>TRBV11-2|TRBJ1-1
CASSWRGSEAFF
>TRBV4-3|TRBJ2-1
CASSQEWGEQFF
>TRBV6-6|TRBJ2-5
CASTGLMGETQYF
>TRBV24-1|TRBJ2-2
CATVNSNTGELFF
>TRBV20-1|TRBJ1-3
CSAAQGLYSGNTIYF
>TRBV29-1|TRBJ1-1
CSVGGQLHTEAFF
>TRBV12-3/TRBV12-4|TRBJ1-2
CASSRDIYGYTF
>TRBV30|TRBJ1-5
CAWSSGQGPNQPQHF
>TRBV2|TRBJ2-3
CASSASRTIEATQYF
>TRBV20-1|TRBJ2-2
CSVRREAAGELFF
>TRBV20-1|TRBJ2-1
CSARTRLSISYNEQFF
>TRBV29-1|TRBJ2-1
CSVGSSGDNEQFF
>TRBV5-1|TRBJ2-1
CASSPGLHNEQFF
>TRBV12-3/TRBV12-4|TRBJ2-5
CASSPISGHEQETQYF
>TRBV6-1|TRBJ1-5
CASSELGGLVQPQHF
>TRBV5-1|TRBJ1-2
CASSLRTGDGYTF
>TRBV2|TRBJ1-1
CASSQQADTEAFF
>TRBV5-1|TRBJ2-7
CASSLEGQGYDEQYF
>TRBV12-3/TRBV12-4|TRBJ1-1
CASSDRGITEAFF
>TRBV11-2|TRBJ2-3
CASSLRPGLAGGKDTQYF
>TRBV6-4|TRBJ2-7
CATQKGETYEQYF
>TRBV20-1|TRBJ1-1
CSARSFPEAFF
>TRBV28|TRBJ1-5
CASSQPTGGYQPQHF
>TRBV20-1|TRBJ1-4
CSATRDRATNEKLFF
>TRBV11-3|TRBJ2-1
CASSTSSATEQFF
>TRBV28|TRBJ1-1
CASSFRQAGVTFF
>TRBV20-1|TRBJ2-7
CSARDEGWAGYEQYF